This entry features one TCR beta chain sequence. This record comes from a study of blood T cell repertoires in COVID-19. Study in general: There were acute and convalescent COVID-19 samples, and they came from the United States, Italy and Spain. Nucleic acid was either cDNA or gDNA, and it came from T cells, B-cell-depleted T cells, or PBMCs.

Per germline, CDR1 MNHEY and CDR2 SVGAGI. J lost 1 base, V lost 10 bases, and 12 bases had no gene match. The CDR3 has 15 amino acids. Original processing notes: Estimates of nucleated cell counts were drawn from the amplification of reference gene primers. The data were produced by immunoSEQ multiplex PCR, yet TCRdb's version contains in-frame clones alone and is incomplete. That table is the source of V, J and clone size, and D and trimming were worked out from the DNA. This sample carries some 64,000 clones, more than 70% of them seen once, and the ten largest clones take 5.5% to 7%. The TCR originated in a woman aged 55-69 years with acute or convalescent COVID-19. This chain links TRBV6-5 with TRBJ1-2, with TRBD1 matching 7 bases. Material for sequencing was peripheral blood. Written as DNA, the CDR3 is TGTGCCACTTCCAGGGGGAGAGGTAGTAACTATGGCTACACCTTC. Amino acids: CATSRGRGSNYGYTF.